These 27 T cell receptor beta chains were sequenced from one sample in a study of vaccination effects on CD4 cells after COVID-19. Some clones are missing from TCRdb's copy, which holds only in-frame ones; the method was immunoSEQ multiplex PCR. The data hold about 57,000 clones, with 78% observed a single time. These receptors have no identified antigens. Isolating CD4+ T cells followed less than 12 days of culture. Either the mRNA-1273 or the BNT162b2 vaccine was given to participants as two doses. Specimen: CD4+ T cells from PBMCs cultured without peptide, collected after COVID-19 vaccination. These receptors came from a human donor who received a COVID-19 vaccine.

The chain joins TRBV19 to TRBJ2-2; D may correspond to TRBD1 or TRBD2 (5 bases each). Trimming pared 6 bases from V and 1 base from J, leaving 6 bases between. Germline CDR1 LNHDA, CDR2 SQIVND (reference sequence). The CDR3 totals 13 residues. The CDR3 DNA sequence: TGTGCCAGTAGGAGGGGGAACACCGGGGAGCTGTTTTTT. It translates to CASRRGNTGELFF. Filled out from reference TRBV19 and TRBJ2-2, the complete variable domain reads DGGITQSPKYLFRKEGQNVTLSCEQNLNHDAMYWYRQDPGQGLRLIYYSQIVNDFQKGDIAEGYSVSREKKESFPLTVTSAQKNPTAFYLCASRRGNTGELFFGEGSRLTVL.

This sequence joins TRBV24-1 and TRBJ2-1; 12 bases map to TRBD2. Germline values: CDR1 KGHDR, CDR2 SFDVKD. This CDR3 spans 17 amino acids. V lost 2 bases to trimming and J lost 4 bases; unmatched junction nucleotides: 5. CDR3: CATSDSRTSGRYNEQFF. The DNA of the CDR3 is TGTGCCACCAGTGATTCCCGAACTAGCGGGAGGTACAATGAGCAGTTCTTC.

This clone was counted a few times. The chain joins TRBV2 to TRBJ2-2; D is undetermined. The CDR3 sequence is 13 residues long. The V gene lost 6 bases and the J gene lost 4 bases, with 9 bases spanning the gap. Germline CDR1 and CDR2: SNHLY and FYNNEI. This CDR3 is CASSPRITGELFF. As DNA, the CDR3 is TGTGCCAGCAGCCCCCGGATCACCGGGGAGCTGTTTTTT.

This clone was seen more than once but under ten times. The genes are TRBV10-3 and TRBJ1-1, with no clear D. Trimming pared 4 bases from V and 7 bases from J, leaving 16 bases between. Germline CDR1 reads ENHRY; CDR2 reads SYGVKD. The length of the CDR3 is 14 residues. CDR3 amino acids: CAISGDLVLGEAFF. CDR3 sequence (DNA): TGTGCCATCAGTGGCGACTTGGTTCTCGGTGAAGCTTTCTTT.

The rearrangement links TRBV19 to TRBJ2-3; TRBD1 aligns across 8 bases. The CDR3 length is 17 residues. V lost 7 bases, J lost 2 bases, and 14 bases stayed unmatched. Looked up from germline, CDR1 is LNHDA and CDR2 is SQIVND (reference sequence). The CDR3 reads CASKTGMTGADTDTQYF. CDR3 nucleotides: TGTGCCAGTAAAACGGGGATGACAGGGGCGGACACAGATACGCAGTATTTT.

V usage is TRBV12-3 or TRBV12-4 and J usage is TRBJ1-5; D is ambiguous. Trimming removed 7 bases from V and 10 bases from J, with 11 bases in between. The CDR3 has 11 amino acids. The CDR3 DNA reads TGTGCCAGCACCTTGACTGGACCCCAGCATTTT. This translates into CASTLTGPQHF.

The chain is built from TRBV6-6 and TRBJ2-7, with TRBD1 identical over 8 bases. Germline-derived CDR1 and CDR2 are MNHNY and SVGAGI (reference sequence). This CDR3 spans 12 amino acids. V dropped 6 bases and J dropped 6; count of bases not matched to a gene: 4. CDR3 bases: TGTGCCAGCAGCACACAGGGGGGCGAGCAGTACTTC. Its translation: CASSTQGGEQYF.

The rearrangement links TRBV10-2 to TRBJ2-2; the D gene could be TRBD1 or TRBD2 (5 bases each). Germline V gene sequence: CDR1 WSHSY, CDR2 SAAADI. The CDR3 extends over 15 amino acids. With 9 bases removed from V and 5 bases from J, the gap between germline ends came to 19 bases. The CDR3 region has the DNA TGCGCCAGTACCAAAGAGGGGTCGCGGACCGGGGAGCTGTTTTTT. Translation gives CASTKEGSRTGELFF.

The chain combines TRBV5-5 with TRBJ2-3, with D hard to call. Trimming took 6 bases from V and 1 from J, leaving 9 bases between them. From germline, CDR1 is SGHKS and CDR2 YYEKEE (reference sequence). The CDR3 runs 13 residues. The CDR3 region is CASNSYGTDTQYF. In DNA form, the CDR3 reads TGTGCCAGCAACTCCTACGGCACAGATACGCAGTATTTT.

The chain is built from TRBV29-1 and TRBJ1-2; TRBD1 aligns across 10 bases. Looked up from germline, CDR1 is SQVTM and CDR2 is ANQGSEA. The CDR3 totals 16 residues. V lost 4 bases to trimming and J lost 4 bases; unmatched junction nucleotides: 12. Here the CDR3 reads CSVGAGTGASSYGYTF. The CDR3 DNA reads TGCAGCGTTGGAGCCGGGACAGGGGCCAGTAGCTATGGCTACACCTTC.

The CDR3 protein is CASSRDRGGSYEQYF. The CDR3 DNA is TGTGCCAGCAGCCGGGACAGGGGGGGATCCTACGAGCAGTACTTC. The V and J genes are TRBV7-2 and TRBJ2-7, with 11 bases aligning to TRBD1. The V and J ends lost 5 bases and 1 base, in that order; junction bases with no gene match: 4. From germline, CDR1 is SGHTA and CDR2 FQGNSA. The CDR3 has 15 residues.

The chain combines TRBV4-2 with TRBJ2-2, with D unresolved. V lost 0 bases and J lost 7, with 12 bases in between. Germline assignment: CDR1 LGHNA and CDR2 YNFKEQ. The CDR3 length is 15 residues. The CDR3 loop reads CASSQERNKGGELFF. CDR3 bases: TGTGCCAGCAGCCAAGAACGTAACAAAGGCGGGGAGCTGTTTTTT.

The V gene is TRBV11-2, the J gene TRBJ1-1, with D possibly matching TRBD1 (5 bases). V was trimmed by 5 bases and J by 1 base, leaving 8 bases between them. The CDR3 extends over 13 amino acids. Germline V gene data show CDR1 as SGHAT and CDR2 as FQNNGV. CDR3 DNA: TGTGCCAGCAGCCCCGGGGGGAACACTGAAGCTTTCTTT. This sequence encodes CASSPGGNTEAFF.

The chain combines TRBV5-1 with TRBJ2-1; 7 bases align to TRBD2. Unmatched junction bases numbered 10, after V lost 4 bases and J lost 3 bases. Germline CDR1 is SGHRS and CDR2 is YFSETQ. This CDR3 has 16 residues. The chain's CDR3 is CASSPGLVSFYNEQFF. For the CDR3, the DNA is TGCGCCAGCAGCCCCGGACTAGTATCCTTCTACAATGAGCAGTTCTTC. The full variable domain, rest sourced from reference TRBV5-1 and TRBJ2-1, is KAGVTQTPRYLIKTRGQQVTLSCSPISGHRSVSWYQQTPGQGLQFLFEYFSETQRNKGNFPGRFSGRQFSNSRSEMNVSTLELGDSALYLCASSPGLVSFYNEQFFGPGTRLTVL.

The V call is TRBV11-2, the J call TRBJ1-4; D might be TRBD1 (5 bases). Germline-derived CDR1 and CDR2 are SGHAT and FQNNGV. This CDR3 is built from 14 residues. Trimming shortened V by 4 bases and J by 12 bases, and 18 bases separated the two germline ends. The CDR3 protein is CASSSGQGRSELFF. CDR3 sequence (DNA): TGTGCCAGCAGCTCGGGCCAGGGTAGGTCGGAACTGTTTTTT. Together with reference TRBV11-2 and TRBJ1-4, the CDR3 gives the full variable domain: EAGVAQSPRYKIIEKRQSVAFWCNPISGHATLYWYQQILGQGPKLLIQFQNNGVVDDSQLPKDRFSAERLKGVDSTLKIQPAKLEDSAVYLCASSSGQGRSELFFGSGTQLSVL.

The genes are TRBV27 and TRBJ2-7; tentatively, D is TRBD1 (6 bases). The germline CDR1 and CDR2 sequences are MNHEY and SMNVEV (reference sequence). Deletions cut 6 bases from V and 9 bases from J, with 18 bases between. The CDR3 length is 13 residues. CDR3 residues: CASSRTEARVQYF. CDR3 sequence (DNA): TGTGCCAGCAGCCGGACAGAAGCTAGGGTGCAGTACTTC.

This clone was detected only once. This chain links TRBV10-3 with TRBJ1-6; 9 positions match TRBD1. The ends lost 4 bases at V and 8 bases at J; junction bases unmatched: 3. This CDR3 contains 14 residues. Germline values: CDR1 ENHRY, CDR2 SYGVKD. The CDR3, as DNA: TGTGCCATCAGTGGTGGGGACAGGGATTCACCCCTCCACTTT. Its translation is CAISGGDRDSPLHF.

This chain uses TRBV4-1 with TRBJ2-5; 9 bases are a match to TRBD2. CDR1 and CDR2 from the germline V gene are MGHRA and YSYEKL. After removal of 8 bases from V and 1 base from J, the junction contained 2 bases not matched to a gene. The length of the CDR3 is 13 residues. The CDR3 DNA reads TGCGCCAGCGGACTAGCGCTCCAAGAGACCCAGTACTTC. Encoded protein: CASGLALQETQYF.

The rearrangement joins TRBV3-1 (or the pseudogene TRBV3-2) to TRBJ1-4, with D unresolved. Germline values: CDR1 LGHDT, CDR2 YNNKEL (reference sequence). CDR3 size: 15 residues. Trimming stripped 0 bases from V and 7 bases from J, with 12 bases between. The CDR3 DNA follows: TGTGCCAGCAGCCAAGATAGGAGGGTCCGTGAAAAACTGTTTTTT. Translation gives CASSQDRRVREKLFF.

The chain carries TRBV3-1 (or the pseudogene TRBV3-2) and TRBJ2-6, with 11 bases lining up with TRBD2. The CDR3 has 18 amino acids. The V segment lost 1 base and the J segment 2 bases; nucleotides outside the gene matches: 4. CDR1 is LGHDT, CDR2 YNNKEL, per germline (reference sequence). CDR3: CASSQALAGVAGANVLTF. CDR3 bases: TGTGCCAGCAGCCAAGCACTAGCGGGAGTTGCTGGGGCCAACGTCCTGACTTTC.

The CDR3 DNA reads as TGTGCCACCAGCAGAGACCTACTAGAAGGAGAGACCCAGTACTTC. This codes for CATSRDLLEGETQYF. The chain has TRBV15 and TRBJ2-5, with D perhaps matching TRBD2 (5 bases). Germline V gene sequence: CDR1 LNHNV, CDR2 YYDKDF (reference sequence). Trimming removed 0 bases at V and 4 bases at J, with 12 bases between. This CDR3 spans 15 amino acids.

This chain joins TRBV9 and TRBJ2-7; D gene unclear. V lost 2 bases, J lost 2 bases, and 5 bases lay in between. The CDR3 runs 12 residues. The germline V gene encodes CDR1 SGDLS and CDR2 YYNGEE. In DNA, the CDR3 is TGTGCCAGCAGCGTGGTCCCCTACGAGCAGTACTTC. Protein product: CASSVVPYEQYF.

The chain employs TRBV4-3 and TRBJ1-6; D ambiguous. Germline CDR1 LGHNA, CDR2 YSLEER. CDR3 size: 15 residues. V was cut by 1 base and J by 4 bases, with 8 bases left in between. In DNA, the CDR3 is TGCGCCAGCAGCCAAGTAGTCTTATATAATTCACCCCTCCACTTT. This translates into CASSQVVLYNSPLHF.

This clone appeared once. J is TRBJ1-6 and V is TRBV20-1; D call uncertain. Germline V lookup: CDR1 DFQATT, CDR2 SNEGSKA (reference sequence). The CDR3 extends over 13 amino acids. V was pared by 3 bases and J by 10 bases, with 13 bases between. In DNA form, the CDR3 reads TGCAGTGCTAGTGCGTCCGCCCGGTCACCCCTCCACTTT. Translated, it gives CSASASARSPLHF.

The rearrangement links TRBV5-6 to TRBJ1-1; possibly TRBD1 for D (6 bases). This CDR3 is built from 15 residues. V shed 6 bases and J shed 2 bases, with 17 bases lying between them. Per the germline V gene, CDR1 is SGHDT and CDR2 is YYEEEE. This CDR3 reads CASNVQGPGNTEAFF. The DNA for the CDR3 is TGTGCCAGCAACGTTCAGGGGCCAGGAAACACTGAAGCTTTCTTT.

The rearrangement links TRBV19 to TRBJ2-2, with D possibly called TRBD1 or TRBD2 (5 bases each). The CDR3 runs to 13 residues. With 7 bases removed from V and 6 bases from J, the gap between germline ends came to 12 bases. In germline, CDR1 is LNHDA, CDR2 SQIVND (reference sequence). The CDR3 DNA sequence: TGTGCCAGTACCCCCCGGGGCCCCGGGGAGCTGTTTTTT. The encoded protein is CASTPRGPGELFF.

V and J are TRBV29-1 and TRBJ1-1; D is unresolved. This CDR3 region has 15 residues. Germline lookup yields CDR1 SQVTM and CDR2 ANQGSEA. The V gene lost 0 bases and the J gene lost 1 base, with 12 bases spanning the gap. The CDR3 region has the DNA TGCAGCGTTGAAGATTGGGCCCCGACGAACACTGAAGCTTTCTTT. Translation gives CSVEDWAPTNTEAFF.